This T cell receptor beta chain was sequenced for a study of spatial heterogeneity in lung cancer. In the study overall: Donors were some 72 untreated early-stage non-small cell lung cancer patients. The authors sequenced available follow-up PBMC samples, taken a median of around two years after resection.

Time point reported: blood at routine non-recurrence follow-up after resection. The authors sequenced whole RNA from tumor, nontumor lung or frozen PBMC without sorting. TCRdb re-derived calls from the 5' RACE reads in MiXCR, one entry per CDR3 protein. The top ten clones hold around 16% of a sample with roughly 120,000 distinct CDR3 sequences, 9% to 15% of them seen once. This CDR3 has 16 amino acids. The germline V and J ends were trimmed by 5 bases and 4 bases, with 20 bases remaining between them. CDR1 is SGHNT and CDR2 is YENEEA in the germline V gene. This sequence originates from a male donor with early-stage non-small cell lung cancer. This chain connects TRBV11-3 to TRBJ2-5, with D perhaps TRBD2 (5 bases). Sequenced here: PBMCs, sampled at follow-up. CDR3 sequence reads: CASSPSLEQAGETQYF. In nucleotides, the CDR3 is TGTGCCAGCAGCCCAAGCTTAGAGCAGGCGGGAGAGACCCAGTACTTC.